This T cell receptor (beta chain) was identified in a study of blood T cell repertoires in COVID-19. Sequenced by immunoSEQ multiplex PCR; TCRdb stores in-frame clones only, minus some. The table has roughly 86,000 clones, 91% seen once; the top ten hold under 2.5%. This clone was counted once. The length of the CDR3 is 18 residues. The chain joins TRBV21-1 to TRBJ2-3; the D call of TRBD2 is as the table states it, not checked on the DNA. TRBV21-1 is noted as a pseudogene. The TCR sequence derives from a woman between 50 and 59 years old in a cohort sampled during active COVID-19. Sample: peripheral blood. Here the CDR3 reads CASSSGRGRSTSTDTQYF. CDR3 coding DNA: TGTGCCAGCAGCAGCGGTAGAGGGCGGAGCACTAGCACAGATACGCAGTATTTT.